Described below is a single TCR beta chain sequence and its context. No antigen is known for it. Clones were read by immunoSEQ multiplex PCR, and TCRdb kept only the in-frame ones, dropping some. The table records over 75,000 clones, roughly 93% of them present only once. This entry is derived from a study of OX40 agonist ivuxolimab in advanced cancers. About the research overall: Intravenous ivuxolimab was administered to patients every 2 weeks at 0.01 to 10 mg/kg. Every patient in dose escalation had hepatocellular carcinoma, melanoma, renal cell or head and neck cancer. Findings and caveats of the study: Expanded peripheral T cells had an undetermined antigen specificity.

Sampled blood was obtained at baseline, cycle 4 day 1, and cycle 7 day 1. Germline assignment: CDR1 SGDLS and CDR2 YYNGEE. V was shortened by 4 bases and J by 8 bases, with 19 bases between the two germline ends. CDR3 size: 15 residues. The V call is TRBV9, the J call TRBJ2-1; TRBD2 might be the D (5 bases). Source: CD4+ or CD8+ T cells sorted from blood, taken in a trial of the OX40 agonist ivuxolimab. This sequence originates from an adult with an advanced solid tumor such as melanoma, head and neck, liver or kidney cancer. The DNA of the CDR3 is TGTGCCAGCAGCCCCCGGGTCGTGGGAGACGATGAGCAGTTCTTC. Protein: CASSPRVVGDDEQFF.